This T cell receptor (beta chain) originates from a study of T-cell memory formation after mild COVID-19. In this sample, this clonotype turned up a few times. TCRdb reprocessed the 5' RACE reads with MiXCR, giving one entry per CDR3 protein. This sample has approximately 450,000 distinct CDR3 sequences; roughly 20% occur once, and the top ten carry 9% to 15%. The V gene's germline CDR1 is MDHEN and CDR2 SYDVKM. The CDR3 is 16 amino acids. The TCR sequence derives from an adult woman who had mild COVID-19 (a few samples of this study predate the infection). Cell type and time point are not known. This chain joins TRBV28 and TRBJ2-7; 10 bases match TRBD2. Material for sequencing was PBMCs or a T cell subset sorted from them (not recorded which). CDR3 in DNA: TGTGTCGTAAGGGGGGCTAGCGGGAGATACATCTACGAGCAGTACTTC. It yields the protein CVVRGASGRYIYEQYF.